This T cell receptor beta chain is drawn from a study of neurological immune-mediated disorders. In the study overall: Among the 34 patients with multiple sclerosis, some 31 were relapsing-remitting, while 3 were secondary progressive. Points from the study as a whole: HTLV-1-associated myelopathy displayed the greatest TCR clonal expansion, and multiple sclerosis exhibited the smallest, lower than that of healthy controls.

Germline trimming cut 6 bases from V and 5 bases from J; bases unmatched to any gene: 9. This CDR3 has 13 residues. Germline V CDR1 and CDR2: DFQATT, SNEGSKA (reference sequence). This clonotype was counted ten times or more. Its antigen is not identified. Unsorted libraries were prepared from 2 million PBMCs held at -80 C. The authors made cDNA by 5'RACE with 10-nucleotide random UMIs. TCRdb re-derived calls from the 5' RACE reads in MiXCR, one entry per CDR3 protein. Altogether 45,000 to 55,000 distinct CDR3 sequences are present, over 3.5% being singletons, with the ten largest covering 5% to 7%. Sequencing was carried out using PBMCs. The clonotype comes from a man aged 60 to 69 with multiple sclerosis. This rearrangement joins TRBV20-1 to TRBJ1-1; TRBD1 matches at 7 bases. CDR3 sequence reads: CSARGGVLTEAFF. The CDR3 DNA sequence: TGCAGTGCCAGGGGGGGCGTGCTTACTGAAGCTTTCTTT.